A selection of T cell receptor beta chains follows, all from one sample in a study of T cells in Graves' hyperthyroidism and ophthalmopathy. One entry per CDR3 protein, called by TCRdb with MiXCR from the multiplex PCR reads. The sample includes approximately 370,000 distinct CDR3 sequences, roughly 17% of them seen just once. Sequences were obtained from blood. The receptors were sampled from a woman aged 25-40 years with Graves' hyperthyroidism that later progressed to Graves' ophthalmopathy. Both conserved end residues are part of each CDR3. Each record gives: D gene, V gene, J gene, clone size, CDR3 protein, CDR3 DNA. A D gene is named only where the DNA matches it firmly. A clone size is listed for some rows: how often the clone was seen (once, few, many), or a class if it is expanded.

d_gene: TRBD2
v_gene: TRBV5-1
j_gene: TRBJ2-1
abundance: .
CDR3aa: CASSLKAGATYNEQFF
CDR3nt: TGTGCCAGCAGCTTAAAGGCGGGAGCCACCTACAATGAGCAGTTCTTC

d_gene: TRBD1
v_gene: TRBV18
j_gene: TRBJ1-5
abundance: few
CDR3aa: CASSPIDRVGNQPQHF
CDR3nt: TGTGCCAGCTCACCAATCGACAGGGTTGGCAATCAGCCCCAGCATTTT

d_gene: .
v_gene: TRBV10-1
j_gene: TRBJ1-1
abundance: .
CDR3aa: CASSEGGPLEAFF
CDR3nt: TGCGCCAGCAGTGAGGGGGGTCCTCTTGAAGCTTTCTTT

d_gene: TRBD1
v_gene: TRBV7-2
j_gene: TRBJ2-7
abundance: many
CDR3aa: CASSSKGGDRVYEQYF
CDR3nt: TGTGCCAGCAGTTCGAAGGGAGGGGACAGGGTCTACGAGCAGTACTTC

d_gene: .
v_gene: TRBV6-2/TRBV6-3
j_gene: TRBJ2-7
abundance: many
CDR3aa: CASSYSTRDSTYEQYF
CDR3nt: TGTGCCAGCAGTTACTCGACCAGGGACTCAACCTACGAGCAGTACTTC

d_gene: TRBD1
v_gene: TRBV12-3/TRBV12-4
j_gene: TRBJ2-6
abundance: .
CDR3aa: CASSLEAGGPSGANVLTF
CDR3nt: TGTGCCAGCAGTTTAGAGGCAGGGGGCCCTTCTGGGGCCAACGTCCTGACTTTC

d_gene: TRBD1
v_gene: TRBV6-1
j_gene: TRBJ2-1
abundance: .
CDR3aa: CASSPQGVAYNEQFF
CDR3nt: TGTGCCAGCAGCCCCCAGGGGGTCGCCTACAATGAGCAGTTCTTC

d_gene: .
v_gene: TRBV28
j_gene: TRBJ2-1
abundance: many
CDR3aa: CASSFSRGSYNEQFF
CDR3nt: TGTGCCAGCAGTTTTAGCCGGGGGTCCTACAATGAGCAGTTCTTC

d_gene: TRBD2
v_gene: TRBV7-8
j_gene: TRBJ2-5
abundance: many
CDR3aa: CASSFIRGGGETQYF
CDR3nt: TGTGCCAGCAGCTTTATTCGGGGGGGCGGAGAGACCCAGTACTTC

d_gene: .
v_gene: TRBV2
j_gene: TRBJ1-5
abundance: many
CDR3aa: CASSEGRGHSNQPQHF
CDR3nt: TGTGCCAGCAGTGAGGGCAGGGGCCATAGCAATCAGCCCCAGCATTTT

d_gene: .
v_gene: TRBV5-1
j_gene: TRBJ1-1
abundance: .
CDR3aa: CASSFNPPVAEAFF
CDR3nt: TGCGCCAGCAGCTTCAACCCCCCGGTCGCAGAAGCTTTCTTT

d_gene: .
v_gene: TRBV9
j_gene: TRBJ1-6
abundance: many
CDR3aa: CASSVGEVLDSPLHF
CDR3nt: TGTGCCAGCAGCGTAGGGGAGGTCCTAGATTCACCCCTCCACTTT

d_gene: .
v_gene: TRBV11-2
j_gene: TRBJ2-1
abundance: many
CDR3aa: CASSLEGWQFF
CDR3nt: TGTGCCAGCAGCTTAGAAGGGTGGCAGTTCTTC

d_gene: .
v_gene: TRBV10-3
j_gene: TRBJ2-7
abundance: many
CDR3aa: CAISETGSYEQYF
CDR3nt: TGTGCCATCAGTGAAACAGGCTCCTACGAGCAGTACTTC

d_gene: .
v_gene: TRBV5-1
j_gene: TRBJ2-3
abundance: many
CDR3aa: CASSLKTSTDTQYF
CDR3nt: TGCGCCAGCAGCTTGAAGACTTCCACAGATACGCAGTATTTT

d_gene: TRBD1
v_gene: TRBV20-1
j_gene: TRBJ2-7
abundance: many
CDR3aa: CSARTGTGVAEQYF
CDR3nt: TGCAGTGCTAGGACAGGGACAGGGGTTGCCGAGCAGTACTTC

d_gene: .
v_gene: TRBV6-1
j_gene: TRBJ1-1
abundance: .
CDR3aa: CASSTARTFF
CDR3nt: TGTGCCAGCTCCACGGCTCGGACTTTCTTT

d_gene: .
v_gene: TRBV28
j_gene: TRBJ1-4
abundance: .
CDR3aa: CASSFGQKKGNEKLFF
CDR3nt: TGTGCCAGCAGTTTCGGCCAAAAGAAGGGAAATGAAAAACTGTTTTTT

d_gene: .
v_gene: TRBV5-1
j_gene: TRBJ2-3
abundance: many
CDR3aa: CASSLVQTPSTDTQYF
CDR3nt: TGCGCCAGCAGCTTGGTTCAGACTCCTAGCACAGATACGCAGTATTTT